This entry is about one T cell receptor beta chain. Its antigen remains unidentified. Nothing much larger sits one base from this clone, and base qualities are not available. The CDR3 regions of human TCRbeta chains were analyzed by immunosequencing. The authors' analysis ran thus. TCRs in the repertoires were matched against a reference library of SARS-CoV-2-specific TCRs that had been generated with the MIRA antigen-specificity platform. Breadth meant the fraction of unique TCRs that were SARS-CoV-2-associated, whereas depth meant the fraction of total T cells that were SARS-CoV-2-associated. Each spike-specific TCR was assigned to its reactive spike region and to a CD4 or CD8 class using the MIRA data. Log10-transformed breadth and depth values were compared by one-way ANOVA with Sidak's multiple comparisons tests. TCRdb holds this immuneACCESS table with in-frame rearrangements only. Some clones are missing; in checked studies, unresolved V genes explain under half, and the rest has no known cause. V and J calls and clone size are as listed in that table; D and trimming were resolved from the DNA. Counted in this sample were fewer than 200,000 clones; almost 90% of them appeared once. 11% of the sample lies in the top ten.

The sample is drawn from a study of T cell responses to AZD1222 COVID-19 vaccine (dated by TCRdb to about 2021). Study-level background: TCR sequencing was performed for about 240 trial participants, of whom about 210 were given two doses of AZD1222 and around 25 were given two doses of MenACWY control vaccine. Trial participants were enrolled by age into subgroups of 18-55, 56-69 and 70-plus years, and roughly 160, 29 and 62 TCR-sequenced participants, respectively, were included in these subgroups. Overall results and qualifications from the work: Participants were mostly white British and included more females than males, and it was suggested by the authors that clonal diversity may have been underestimated. Only a handful of AZD1222 recipients were SARS-CoV-2 seropositive at baseline, limiting conclusions about previously exposed vaccinees. Nearly half of unique spike-specific TCRs reportedly recognized epitopes outside regions mutated in the B.1.351 and B.1.1.7 variants. CD4 TCRs associated with the vaccine covered the entire spike protein, and the dominant responses were in regions 160-218 and 743-854. No day 14 peak-response samples were available, so repertoires were characterized only after the peak T cell response. The 56-69-year group was small, and its depth increase did not reach significance, likely because of low power. After two AZD1222 doses, spike-specific TCR breadth and depth were significantly higher than at day 0 and than in MenACWY recipients.

The CDR3 runs 13 residues from the cysteine to the phenylalanine. This entry keeps only the CDR3 DNA: 39 bases, framed from base 1. A distance of 14 bases separates the germline ends of V and J, which lose 8 bases and 4 bases respectively. In the germline V gene, CDR1 corresponds to SNHLY and CDR2 to FYNNEI. The meaning of the sample's time point label: about 28 days (+/-7) after the second vaccine dose. AZD1222 recipients with second doses at about 4 weeks or about 12 weeks were pooled, because spike-specific TCR depth and breadth did not differ between schedules. Vaccinee samples were obtained from the UK trials COV001 and COV002, which included a single-blind randomized controlled phase 2/3 trial of AZD1222 (ChAdOx1 nCoV-19) in healthy adults. Trial participant PBMC samples were collected at day 0 and day 28 after the second dose for TCRbeta chain sequencing.

In this chain, TRBV2 is recombined with TRBJ2-5; D gene: possibly TRBD1, on 6 matching bases. Material: peripheral blood, obtained 28 days after the second AZD1222 dose. The source is an adult who received the AZD1222 COVID-19 vaccine. At the DNA level, the sequence is TGTGCCAGCGACAGGATCGACGGAGAGACCCAGTACTTC. Protein translation: CASDRIDGETQYF.